This is a list of T cell receptor beta chains from one sample in a study of beta chain features in type 1 diabetes. Sequenced by immunoSEQ multiplex PCR; TCRdb stores in-frame clones only, minus some. The top ten clones hold approximately 0.043% of a sample with 330,000 or so clones, roughly 21% of them seen once. Sequences were obtained from naive CD4+ T cells from blood. The receptor set was obtained from a woman under 30 in good health. Both conserved end residues are part of each CDR3. Each record gives: D gene, J gene, clone size, V gene, CDR3 DNA, CDR3 protein. A D gene is named only where the DNA matches it firmly. Clone size is shown for a subset of rows, as once, few, many or a class of expanded clone.

TRBD1 | TRBJ1-2 | few | TRBV29-1 | TGCAGCGTTGAAGGTGGGACAGAGGGGCACGAGGTTTTGGGTGGCTACACCTTC | CSVEGGTEGHEVLGGYTF
TRBD1 | TRBJ1-1 | few | TRBV4-2 | TGTGCCAGCAGCCGGGGGGACAGGGACACTGAAGCTTTCTTT | CASSRGDRDTEAFF
NA | TRBJ2-1 | NA | TRBV13 | TGTGCCAGCAGCTTAGTTCCAGGGAGGGAGCAGTTCTTC | CASSLVPGREQFF
NA | TRBJ2-3 | NA | TRBV7-2 | TGTGCCAGCAGCTTAAACGCGGGGGGACTTGGACAGGCGCAGTATTTT | CASSLNAGGLGQAQYF
TRBD1 | TRBJ2-7 | NA | TRBV28 | TGTGCCAGCAAACAGGGGGTTGCCGAGCAGTACTTC | CASKQGVAEQYF
NA | TRBJ2-2 | few | TRBV9 | TGTGCCAGCAGTCGGGACTCCCGGGGGGAGCTGTTTTTT | CASSRDSRGELFF
NA | TRBJ1-3 | NA | TRBV30 | TGTGCCTGGAGTGTTCTGGGCCCTGGAAACACCATATATTTT | CAWSVLGPGNTIYF
NA | TRBJ1-2 | few | TRBV5-1 | TGCGCCAGCAGCTTTGGACAGTTCTATGGCTACACCTTC | CASSFGQFYGYTF
NA | TRBJ2-2 | few | TRBV12-5 | TGTGCTAGTGGTTCCCGACTGATTACCGGGGAGCTGTTTTTT | CASGSRLITGELFF
NA | TRBJ2-7 | few | TRBV15 | TGTGCCACCAGCAGACTCCGCGGCATCAACGAGCAGTACTTC | CATSRLRGINEQYF
TRBD1 | TRBJ1-4 | once | TRBV6-6 | TGTGCCAGCAGTGCCACCGGGACAGGGAATGAAAAACTGTTTTTT | CASSATGTGNEKLFF
NA | TRBJ1-1 | few | TRBV29-1 | TGCAGCGTTAGGGGGACCTTGAACACTGAAGCTTTCTTT | CSVRGTLNTEAFF
TRBD1 | TRBJ1-1 | few | TRBV7-2 | TGTGCCAGCAGCACACAGGGGGTGAACACTGAAGCTTTCTTT | CASSTQGVNTEAFF
TRBD1 | TRBJ1-1 | NA | TRBV7-2 | TGTGCCAGCAACATCGACAGGGGGTCGACTGAAGCTTTCTTT | CASNIDRGSTEAFF
NA | TRBJ1-1 | few | TRBV18 | TGTGCCAGCTCCGATCCGCAGGGGAACACTGAAGCTTTCTTT | CASSDPQGNTEAFF
TRBD1 | TRBJ2-3 | NA | TRBV29-1 | TGCAGCGTTGGAGGACAGGGGGCAAATACGCAGTATTTT | CSVGGQGANTQYF
NA | TRBJ2-5 | NA | TRBV25-1 | TGTGCCAGCAGGGGGCCCGGGGAGACCCAGTACTTC | CASRGPGETQYF
NA | TRBJ1-5 | NA | TRBV11-2 | TGTGCCAGCAGCTTAAGCGGGACTAGCAATCAGCCCCAGCATTTT | CASSLSGTSNQPQHF
NA | TRBJ2-1 | NA | TRBV30 | TGTGCCTGGAGTGTACGAAGTTTAGCGAAAATGTTCTTC | CAWSVRSLAKMFF
TRBD1 | TRBJ1-6 | few | TRBV27 | TGTGCCAGCAGTTTCGGGACAGACTATAATTCACCCCTCCACTTT | CASSFGTDYNSPLHF
TRBD2 | TRBJ2-1 | few | TRBV18 | TGTGCCAGCTCGTCGGCTAGCGGGAGTAGCGATGAGCAGTTCTTC | CASSSASGSSDEQFF
NA | TRBJ1-1 | NA | TRBV6-5 | TGTGCCAGCAGTTACTCGCGGGAGACTGAAGCTTTCTTT | CASSYSRETEAFF
NA | TRBJ2-1 | NA | TRBV7-9 | TGTGCCAGCAGCTTAGGCCGGGTAAGCTCCTACAATGAGCAGTTCTTC | CASSLGRVSSYNEQFF
NA | TRBJ1-5 | few | TRBV30 | TGTGCCTGGAGAAGTCAGGGCAATCAGCCCCAGCATTTT | CAWRSQGNQPQHF
TRBD1 | TRBJ2-2 | few | TRBV9 | TGTGCCAGCAGCGTAGACAGGGGGCTTTTCACCGGGGAGCTGTTTTTT | CASSVDRGLFTGELFF
NA | TRBJ1-1 | NA | TRBV5-1 | TGCGCCAGCAGCTTGGGACAGCAAGCTTTCTTT | CASSLGQQAFF
NA | TRBJ1-4 | NA | TRBV7-8 | TGTGCCAGCAGCTTAGCCCGGGACTCAACTAATGAAAAACTGTTTTTT | CASSLARDSTNEKLFF
NA | TRBJ2-3 | few | TRBV4-3 | TGCGCCAGCAGCCAAGGCGGACAGAGCACAGATACGCAGTATTTT | CASSQGGQSTDTQYF
TRBD2 | TRBJ2-2 | few | TRBV5-1 | TGCGCCAGCAGCTTGGTGGGACTAGCGGAGCACAACGGGGAGCTGTTTTTT | CASSLVGLAEHNGELFF
TRBD2 | TRBJ2-7 | few | TRBV11-1 | TGTGCCAGCAGCCTCCTTAGCGGGGTCGAGCAGTACTTC | CASSLLSGVEQYF
TRBD2 | TRBJ2-1 | few | TRBV9 | TGTGCCAGCAGCGTGGGGACTACGACTAGCGGGAGGAAGCAGTTCTTC | CASSVGTTTSGRKQFF
TRBD1 | TRBJ1-2 | few | TRBV30 | TGTGCCTGGACCGGACAGGGGGCGACCGGCTACACCTTC | CAWTGQGATGYTF
NA | TRBJ2-5 | few | TRBV6-5 | TGTGCCAGCAGCCTCCAAGAGACCCAGTACTTC | CASSLQETQYF
TRBD2 | TRBJ2-5 | many | TRBV29-1 | TGCAGCGTTGAGAGTGCGGGGGGGCCGTCAGAGACCCAGTACTTC | CSVESAGGPSETQYF
TRBD1 | TRBJ1-3 | NA | TRBV30 | TGTGCCTCCCACCGACAGGGGGGAAACACCATATATTTT | CASHRQGGNTIYF
NA | TRBJ2-3 | few | TRBV5-1 | TGCGCCAGCAGCTCCAGACAAGCAGATACGCAGTATTTT | CASSSRQADTQYF
NA | TRBJ2-7 | few | TRBV5-1 | TGCGCCAGCAGATCTGGCGCTAGCCGAGACTACGAGCAGTACTTC | CASRSGASRDYEQYF
NA | TRBJ2-2 | NA | TRBV30 | TGTGCCCGCGAGCTGGGGGCAGGGAGCACCGGGGAGCTGTTTTTT | CARELGAGSTGELFF
NA | TRBJ2-3 | few | TRBV5-1 | TGCGCCAGCAGCTTGGGGTACGGGGTCACAGATACGCAGTATTTT | CASSLGYGVTDTQYF
TRBD2 | TRBJ2-3 | few | TRBV2 | TGTGCCAGCAGAATAGCGGGAGGGACAGATACGCAGTATTTT | CASRIAGGTDTQYF
TRBD2 | TRBJ2-7 | NA | TRBV11-3 | TGTGCCAGCAGCTCCGGGAGGGAGCAGTACTTC | CASSSGREQYF
NA | TRBJ1-2 | NA | TRBV30 | TGTGCCTGGAGTGGGACACCTAACTATGGCTACACCTTC | CAWSGTPNYGYTF
TRBD2 | TRBJ2-7 | NA | TRBV9 | TGTGCCAGCAGCGTTGGACTAGCGGGAGGGATTCACGAGCAGTACTTC | CASSVGLAGGIHEQYF
NA | TRBJ1-6 | few | TRBV29-1 | TGCAGCGTTGGACAGGAGTATAATTCACCCCTCCACTTT | CSVGQEYNSPLHF